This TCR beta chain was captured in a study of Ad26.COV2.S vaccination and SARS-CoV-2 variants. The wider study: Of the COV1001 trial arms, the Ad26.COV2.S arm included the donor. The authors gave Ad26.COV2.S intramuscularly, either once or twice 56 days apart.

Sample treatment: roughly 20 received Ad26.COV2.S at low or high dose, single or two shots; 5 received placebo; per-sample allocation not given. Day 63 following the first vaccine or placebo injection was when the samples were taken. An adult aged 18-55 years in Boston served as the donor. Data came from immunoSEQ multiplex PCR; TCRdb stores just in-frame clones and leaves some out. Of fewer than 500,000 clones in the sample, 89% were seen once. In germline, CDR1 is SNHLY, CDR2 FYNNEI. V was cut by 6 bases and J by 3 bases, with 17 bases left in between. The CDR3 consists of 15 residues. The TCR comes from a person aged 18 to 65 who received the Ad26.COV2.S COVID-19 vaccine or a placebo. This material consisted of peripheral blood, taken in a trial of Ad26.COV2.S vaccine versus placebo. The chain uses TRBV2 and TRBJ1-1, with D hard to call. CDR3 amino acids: CASSRTPARDTEAFF. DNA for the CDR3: TGTGCCAGCAGCCGGACCCCCGCAAGGGACACTGAAGCTTTCTTT. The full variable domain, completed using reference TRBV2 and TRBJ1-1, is EPEVTQTPSHQVTQMGQEVILRCVPISNHLYFYWYRQILGQKVEFLVSFYNNEISEKSEIFDDQFSVERPDGSNFTLKIRSTKLEDSAMYFCASSRTPARDTEAFFGQGTRLTVV.